This TCR beta chain was identified in a study of radiotherapy plus CTLA-4 blockade in lung cancer. Study-wide context: Overall, around 19% of patients showed an objective response, while about 29% attained disease control. Study-wide results and caveats: Reports identified early blood T cell clone dynamics, with interferon-beta, as the best response predictor.

This clone was observed a handful of times. Its antigen is unknown. The protocol was immunoSEQ multiplex PCR, while the TCRdb copy is restricted to in-frame clones and leaves out a portion. The sample shows 60,000 to 65,000 clones, roughly 77% of them seen only once. The V gene lost 0 bases and the J gene lost 1 base, with 9 bases spanning the gap. Germline CDR1 reads MNHNY; CDR2 reads SVGAGI (reference sequence). The CDR3 runs to 15 residues. This clonotype was sampled from a human donor with non-small cell lung cancer who had a complete response to radiotherapy plus ipilimumab. The chain joins TRBV6-6 to TRBJ1-1; D perhaps matches TRBD1 (5 bases). The specimen was peripheral blood, collected from a patient treated with radiotherapy plus ipilimumab. CDR3 residues: CASSYSTDPNTEAFF. CDR3 nucleotides: TGTGCCAGCAGTTACTCGACAGATCCGAACACTGAAGCTTTCTTT.